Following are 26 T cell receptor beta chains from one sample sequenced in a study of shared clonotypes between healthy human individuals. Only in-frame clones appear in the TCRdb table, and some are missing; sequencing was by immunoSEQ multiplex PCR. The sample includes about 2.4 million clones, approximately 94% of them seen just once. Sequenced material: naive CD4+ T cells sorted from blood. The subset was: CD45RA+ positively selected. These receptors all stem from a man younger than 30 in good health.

The CDR3 loop reads CASSSLGGGSYNEQFF. The CDR3 DNA is TGTGCCAGTAGCTCCTTGGGGGGGGGCTCCTACAATGAGCAGTTCTTC. The genes are TRBV19 and TRBJ2-1, with 7 bases aligning to TRBD2. The CDR3 extends over 16 amino acids. The germline V gene has CDR1 LNHDA and CDR2 SQIVND (reference sequence). V was pared by 6 bases and J by 0 bases, with 8 bases of the junction left unmatched.

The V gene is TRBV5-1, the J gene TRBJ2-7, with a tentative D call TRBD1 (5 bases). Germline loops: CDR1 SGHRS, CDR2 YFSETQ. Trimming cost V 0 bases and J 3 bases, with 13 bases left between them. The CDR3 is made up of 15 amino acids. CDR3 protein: CASSLGRVGIYEQYF. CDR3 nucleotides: TGCGCCAGCAGCTTGGGCAGGGTGGGCATCTACGAGCAGTACTTC.

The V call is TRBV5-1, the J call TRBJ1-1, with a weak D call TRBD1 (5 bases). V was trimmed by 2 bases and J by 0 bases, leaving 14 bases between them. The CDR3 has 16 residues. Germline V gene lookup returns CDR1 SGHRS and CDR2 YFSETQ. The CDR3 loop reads CASSFGGTWMNTEAFF. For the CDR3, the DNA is TGCGCCAGCAGCTTTGGGGGTACTTGGATGAACACTGAAGCTTTCTTT.

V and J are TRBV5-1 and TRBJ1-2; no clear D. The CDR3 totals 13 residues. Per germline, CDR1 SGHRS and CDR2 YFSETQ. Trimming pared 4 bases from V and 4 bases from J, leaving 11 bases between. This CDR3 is CASSRGRGYGYTF. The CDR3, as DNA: TGCGCCAGCAGCAGAGGACGAGGCTATGGCTACACCTTC.

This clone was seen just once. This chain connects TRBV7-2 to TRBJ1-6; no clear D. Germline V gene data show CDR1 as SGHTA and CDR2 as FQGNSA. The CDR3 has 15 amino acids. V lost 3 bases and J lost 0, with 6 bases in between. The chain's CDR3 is CASSLESSYNSPLHF. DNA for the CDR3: TGTGCCAGCAGCTTGGAGAGCTCCTATAATTCACCCCTCCACTTT.

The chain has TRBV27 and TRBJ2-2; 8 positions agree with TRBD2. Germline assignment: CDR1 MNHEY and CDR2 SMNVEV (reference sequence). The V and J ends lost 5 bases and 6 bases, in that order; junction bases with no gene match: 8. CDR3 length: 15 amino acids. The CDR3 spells CASSPGTSPAGELFF. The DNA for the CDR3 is TGTGCCAGCAGTCCGGGGACTAGTCCCGCCGGGGAGCTGTTTTTT.

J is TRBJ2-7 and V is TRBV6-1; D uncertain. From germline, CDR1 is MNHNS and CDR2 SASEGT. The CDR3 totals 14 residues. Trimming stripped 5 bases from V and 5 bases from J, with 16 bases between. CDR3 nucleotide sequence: TGTGCCAGCAGTAATGAATTGCTTTATCACGAGCAGTACTTC. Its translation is CASSNELLYHEQYF.

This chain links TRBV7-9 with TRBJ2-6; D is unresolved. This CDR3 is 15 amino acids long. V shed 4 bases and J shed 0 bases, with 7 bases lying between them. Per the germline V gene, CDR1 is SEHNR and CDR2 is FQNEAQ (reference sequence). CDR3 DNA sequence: TGTGCCAGCAGCTCCCCCGGCTCTGGGGCCAACGTCCTGACTTTC. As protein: CASSSPGSGANVLTF.

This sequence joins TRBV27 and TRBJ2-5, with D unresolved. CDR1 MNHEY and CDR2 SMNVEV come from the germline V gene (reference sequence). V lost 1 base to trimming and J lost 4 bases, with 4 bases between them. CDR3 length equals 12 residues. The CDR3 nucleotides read TGTGCCAGCAGTTTATTTGGAGAGACCCAGTACTTC. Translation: CASSLFGETQYF.

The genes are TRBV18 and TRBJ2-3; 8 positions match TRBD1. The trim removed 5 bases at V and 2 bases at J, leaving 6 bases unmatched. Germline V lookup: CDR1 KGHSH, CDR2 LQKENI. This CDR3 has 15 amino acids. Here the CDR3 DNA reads TGTGCCAGCTCAAGGTCGACAGGGGACACAGATACGCAGTATTTT. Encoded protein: CASSRSTGDTDTQYF.

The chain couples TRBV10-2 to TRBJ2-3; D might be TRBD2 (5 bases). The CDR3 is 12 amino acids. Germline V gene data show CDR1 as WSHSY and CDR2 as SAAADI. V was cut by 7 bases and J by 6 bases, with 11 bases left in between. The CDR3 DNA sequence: TGCGCCAGCATGACGTCGGGGGATACGCAGTATTTT. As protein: CASMTSGDTQYF.

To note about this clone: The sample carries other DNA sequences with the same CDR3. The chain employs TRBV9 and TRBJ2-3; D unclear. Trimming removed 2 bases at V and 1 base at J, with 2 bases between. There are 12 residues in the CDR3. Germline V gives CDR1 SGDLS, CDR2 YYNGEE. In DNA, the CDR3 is TGTGCCAGCAGCGTTGGCACAGATACGCAGTATTTT. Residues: CASSVGTDTQYF.

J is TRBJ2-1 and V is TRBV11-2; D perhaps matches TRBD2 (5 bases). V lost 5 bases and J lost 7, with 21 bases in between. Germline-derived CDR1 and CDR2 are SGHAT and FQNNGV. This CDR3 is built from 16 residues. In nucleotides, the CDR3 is TGTGCCAGCAGCGCGCGGACGCCCACGGGAAGTAATGAGCAGTTCTTC. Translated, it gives CASSARTPTGSNEQFF.

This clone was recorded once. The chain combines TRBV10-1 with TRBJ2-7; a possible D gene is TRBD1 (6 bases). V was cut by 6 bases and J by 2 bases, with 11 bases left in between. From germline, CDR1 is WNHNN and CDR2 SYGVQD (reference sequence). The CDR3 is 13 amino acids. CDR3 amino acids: CASSSSGAYEQYF. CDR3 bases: TGCGCCAGCAGCTCCTCAGGGGCCTACGAGCAGTACTTC.

Here the CDR3 reads CASSYDGGKDGYTF. In DNA, the CDR3 is TGTGCCAGCAGTTACGATGGGGGGAAGGATGGCTACACCTTC. The J gene is TRBJ1-2, the V gene TRBV6-6; D perhaps matches TRBD1 (5 bases). The germline V gene encodes CDR1 MNHNY and CDR2 SVGAGI (reference sequence). V dropped 2 bases and J dropped 6 bases, with 13 bases sitting between them. This CDR3 has 14 residues.

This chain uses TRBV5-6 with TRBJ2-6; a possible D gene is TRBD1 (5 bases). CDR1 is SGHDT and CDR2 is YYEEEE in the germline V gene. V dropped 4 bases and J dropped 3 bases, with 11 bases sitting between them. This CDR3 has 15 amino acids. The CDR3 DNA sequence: TGTGCCAGCAGCGTGGACACCTTTGGGGCCAACGTCCTGACTTTC. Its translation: CASSVDTFGANVLTF.

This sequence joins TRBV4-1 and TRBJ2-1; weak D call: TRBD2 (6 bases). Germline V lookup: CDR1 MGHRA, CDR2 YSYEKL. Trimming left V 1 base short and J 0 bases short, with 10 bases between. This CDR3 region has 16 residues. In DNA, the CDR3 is TGCGCCAGCAGCCAAGGGCTAGCGTCCTCCTACAATGAGCAGTTCTTC. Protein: CASSQGLASSYNEQFF.

CDR3 DNA sequence: TGTGCCAGCAGTTCCGCTGACAGGGTATCCTACGAGCAGTACTTC. Translated, it gives CASSSADRVSYEQYF. This chain joins TRBV28 and TRBJ2-7; 7 bases agree with TRBD1. Germline V gene data show CDR1 as MDHEN and CDR2 as SYDVKM. The CDR3 consists of 15 residues. V was clipped by 4 bases and J by 1 base; unmatched bases: 7.

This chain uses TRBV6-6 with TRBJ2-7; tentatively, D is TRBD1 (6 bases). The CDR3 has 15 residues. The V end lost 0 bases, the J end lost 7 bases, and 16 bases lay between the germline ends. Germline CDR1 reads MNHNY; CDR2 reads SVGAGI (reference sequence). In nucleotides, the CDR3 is TGTGCCAGCAGTTACTCGGGGGCCGAGGGTGTGGAGCAGTACTTC. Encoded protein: CASSYSGAEGVEQYF.

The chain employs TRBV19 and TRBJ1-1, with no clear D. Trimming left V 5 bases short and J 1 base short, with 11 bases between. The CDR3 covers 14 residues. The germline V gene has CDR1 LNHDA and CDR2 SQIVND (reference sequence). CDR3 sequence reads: CASSRREKNTEAFF. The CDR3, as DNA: TGTGCCAGTAGTCGTCGGGAGAAGAACACTGAAGCTTTCTTT. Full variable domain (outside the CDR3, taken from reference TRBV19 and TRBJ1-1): DGGITQSPKYLFRKEGQNVTLSCEQNLNHDAMYWYRQDPGQGLRLIYYSQIVNDFQKGDIAEGYSVSREKKESFPLTVTSAQKNPTAFYLCASSRREKNTEAFFGQGTRLTVV.

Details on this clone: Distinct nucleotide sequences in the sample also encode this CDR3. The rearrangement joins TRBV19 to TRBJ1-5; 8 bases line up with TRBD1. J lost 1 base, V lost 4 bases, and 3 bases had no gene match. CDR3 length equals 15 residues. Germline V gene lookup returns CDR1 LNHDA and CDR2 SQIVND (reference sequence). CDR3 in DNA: TGTGCCAGTAGTACAGGACAGGGAAGCAATCAGCCCCAGCATTTT. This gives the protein CASSTGQGSNQPQHF.

The CDR3 sequence: CATPRVSSYEQYF. DNA of the CDR3: TGTGCCACCCCCAGGGTGAGCTCCTACGAGCAGTACTTC. This chain uses TRBV30 with TRBJ2-7; tentative D call: TRBD1 (5 bases). The CDR3 covers 13 residues. Deletions cut 8 bases from V and 0 bases from J, with 14 bases between. Looked up from germline, CDR1 is GTSNPN and CDR2 is SVGIG (reference sequence).

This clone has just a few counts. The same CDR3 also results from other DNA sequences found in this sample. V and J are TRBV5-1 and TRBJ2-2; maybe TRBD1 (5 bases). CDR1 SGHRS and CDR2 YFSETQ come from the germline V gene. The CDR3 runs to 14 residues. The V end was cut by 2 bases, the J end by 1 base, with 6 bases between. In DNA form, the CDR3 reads TGCGCCAGCAGCTTCACAGGGAACACCGGGGAGCTGTTTTTT. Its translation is CASSFTGNTGELFF.

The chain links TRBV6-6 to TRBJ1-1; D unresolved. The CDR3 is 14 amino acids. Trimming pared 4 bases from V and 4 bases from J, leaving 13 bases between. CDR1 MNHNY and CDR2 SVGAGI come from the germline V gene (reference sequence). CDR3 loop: CASSLRTGSTEAFF. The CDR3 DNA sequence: TGTGCCAGCAGTTTGAGGACGGGGAGCACTGAAGCTTTCTTT.

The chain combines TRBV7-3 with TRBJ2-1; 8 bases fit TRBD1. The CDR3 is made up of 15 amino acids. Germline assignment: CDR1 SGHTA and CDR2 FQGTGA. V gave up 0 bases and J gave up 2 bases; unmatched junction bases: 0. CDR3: CASSLTQGAYNEQFF. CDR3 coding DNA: TGTGCCAGCAGCTTAACACAGGGGGCCTACAATGAGCAGTTCTTC.

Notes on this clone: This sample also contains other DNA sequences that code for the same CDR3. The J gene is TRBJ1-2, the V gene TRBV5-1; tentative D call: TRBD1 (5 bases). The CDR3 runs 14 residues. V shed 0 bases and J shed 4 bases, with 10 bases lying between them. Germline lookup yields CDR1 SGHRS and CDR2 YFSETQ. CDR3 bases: TGCGCCAGCAGCTTGGCCCAGGGTGTCTATGGCTACACCTTC. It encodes CASSLAQGVYGYTF.